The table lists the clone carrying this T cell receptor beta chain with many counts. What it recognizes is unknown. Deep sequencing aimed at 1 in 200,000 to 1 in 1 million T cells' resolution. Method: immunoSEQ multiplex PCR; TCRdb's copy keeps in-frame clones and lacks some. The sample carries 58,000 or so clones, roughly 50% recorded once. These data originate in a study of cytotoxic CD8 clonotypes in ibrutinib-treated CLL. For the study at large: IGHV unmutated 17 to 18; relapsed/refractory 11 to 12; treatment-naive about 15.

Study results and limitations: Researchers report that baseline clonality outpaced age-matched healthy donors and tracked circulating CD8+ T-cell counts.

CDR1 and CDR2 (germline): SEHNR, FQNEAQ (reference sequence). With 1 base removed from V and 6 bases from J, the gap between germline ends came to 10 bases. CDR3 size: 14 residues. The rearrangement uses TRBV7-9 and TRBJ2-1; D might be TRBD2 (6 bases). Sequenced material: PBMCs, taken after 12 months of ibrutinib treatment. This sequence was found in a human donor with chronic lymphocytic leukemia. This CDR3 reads CASSLGPAGNEQFF. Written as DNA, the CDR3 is TGTGCCAGCAGCTTAGGCCCAGCGGGCAATGAGCAGTTCTTC.